The next 30 T cell receptor beta chains were all read from a single sample in a study of shared clonotypes between healthy human individuals. Sequenced by immunoSEQ multiplex PCR; TCRdb stores in-frame clones only, minus some. The table has some 1.4 million clones, roughly 97% seen once. The sample was naive CD4+ T cells sorted from blood. Subset reported: CD45RA+ positively selected. The receptors were sampled from a young man in good health.

The chain is built from TRBV28 and TRBJ1-4; D may be TRBD1 (5 bases). Germline-derived CDR1 and CDR2 are MDHEN and SYDVKM. The CDR3 contains 12 residues. The V and J ends lost 1 base and 10 bases respectively, with 7 bases between them. CDR3 bases: TGTGCCAGCAGTTTATCGCAGGGAAAACTGTTTTTT. It encodes CASSLSQGKLFF.

This clone appeared once. The chain links TRBV4-1 to TRBJ2-7; D uncertain. V was clipped by 1 base and J by 1 base, with 5 bases between them. From germline, CDR1 is MGHRA and CDR2 YSYEKL. This CDR3 contains 13 residues. CDR3 protein: CASSQGRSYEQYF. In DNA, the CDR3 is TGCGCCAGCAGCCAAGGCAGATCCTACGAGCAGTACTTC.

The chain recombines TRBV27 with TRBJ1-3; no reliable D call. There are 15 residues in the CDR3. Germline V lookup: CDR1 MNHEY, CDR2 SMNVEV (reference sequence). The V and J ends lost 0 bases and 7 bases respectively, with 13 bases between them. Here the CDR3 DNA reads TGTGCCAGCAGTTTATCCATTCCTCCCGGCAACACCATATATTTT. Protein: CASSLSIPPGNTIYF.

This rearrangement joins TRBV27 to TRBJ2-7; 9 bases fit TRBD2. Germline CDR1 MNHEY, CDR2 SMNVEV (reference sequence). The junction had 10 bases not matched to a gene; V was cut back by 6 bases and J by 7 bases. The CDR3 sequence is 14 residues long. CDR3 sequence reads: CASRTSGRPREQYF. The CDR3 DNA follows: TGTGCCAGCAGGACTAGCGGAAGGCCTCGGGAGCAGTACTTC.

Written as DNA, the CDR3 is TGTGCCAGCAGTCCATCAAATCAAGAGACCCAGTACTTC. Its translation is CASSPSNQETQYF. The chain is built from TRBV27 and TRBJ2-5; D remains unclear. Germline CDR1 and CDR2: MNHEY and SMNVEV (reference sequence). The germline V and J ends were trimmed by 5 bases and 2 bases, with 9 bases remaining between them. The CDR3 is 13 amino acids.

This clone has only one observation. The gene calls are TRBV5-8 and TRBJ1-5; no firm D call. Germline values: CDR1 SGHTS, CDR2 YDEGEE. The V end lost 1 base, the J end lost 2 bases, and 10 bases lay between the germline ends. The CDR3 has 15 residues. The CDR3 loop reads CASSLTVLGNQPQHF. The CDR3 DNA reads as TGTGCCAGCAGCTTGACGGTGTTAGGCAATCAGCCCCAGCATTTT.

The chain combines TRBV19 with TRBJ2-1, with 8 bases aligning to TRBD1. Germline lookup yields CDR1 LNHDA and CDR2 SQIVND (reference sequence). V trimming: 6 bases; J trimming: 7 bases; junction bases outside the gene matches: 8. This CDR3 has 14 amino acids. This CDR3 is CASSLWTGRNEQFF. The CDR3 DNA sequence: TGTGCCAGTAGCCTATGGACAGGGAGGAATGAGCAGTTCTTC.

The V call is TRBV2, the J call TRBJ2-1; unclear D gene. This CDR3 has 13 amino acids. V was cut by 1 base and J by 5 bases, with 6 bases left in between. From germline, CDR1 is SNHLY and CDR2 FYNNEI. The CDR3 bases are TGTGCCAGCAGTGAAGAGTGGCACAATGAGCAGTTCTTC. Protein sequence: CASSEEWHNEQFF.

This chain uses TRBV25-1 with TRBJ1-2, with D possibly matching TRBD1 (5 bases). The germline V gene has CDR1 MGHDK and CDR2 SYGVNS. Trimming removed 3 bases at V and 2 bases at J, with 13 bases between. This CDR3 region has 15 residues. The CDR3 DNA follows: TGTGCCAGCAGTGACTTGGGGGGAACGAACTATGGCTACACCTTC. Translated: CASSDLGGTNYGYTF.

The genes are TRBV11-3 and TRBJ1-1; no definite D call. Germline lookup yields CDR1 SGHNT and CDR2 YENEEA. V lost 3 bases, J lost 5 bases, and 16 bases lay in between. CDR3 length: 15 amino acids. The CDR3, as DNA: TGTGCCAGCAGCTTGTGGAGGGAGAGGAAGACTGAAGCTTTCTTT. Translating gives CASSLWRERKTEAFF.

The rearrangement joins TRBV6-5 to TRBJ2-7, with 9 bases that match TRBD1. V lost 6 bases, J lost 2 bases, and 5 bases stayed unmatched. This CDR3 has 14 amino acids. Germline CDR1 MNHEY, CDR2 SVGAGI. CDR3 bases: TGTGCCAGCAGAACCCGGGACAGGGCCTACGAGCAGTACTTC. Its protein product is CASRTRDRAYEQYF.

The rearrangement joins TRBV7-9 to TRBJ1-1; D not certain. The germline V gene has CDR1 SEHNR and CDR2 FQNEAQ (reference sequence). This CDR3 region has 16 residues. Trimming stripped 1 base from V and 2 bases from J, with 14 bases between. In DNA, the CDR3 is TGTGCCAGCAGCTTAGACGAGGGTGCGGGTAACACTGAAGCTTTCTTT. As protein: CASSLDEGAGNTEAFF.

The chain has TRBV4-1 and TRBJ2-7; 12 bases are shared with TRBD2. Germline trimming cut 4 bases from V and 6 bases from J; bases unmatched to any gene: 7. Germline CDR1 reads MGHRA; CDR2 reads YSYEKL. CDR3 length equals 15 residues. The chain's CDR3 is CASSPRLAGVLEQYF. CDR3 sequence (DNA): TGCGCCAGCAGCCCTAGACTAGCGGGAGTTCTCGAGCAGTACTTC.

The gene calls are TRBV5-1 and TRBJ2-3; 11 nucleotides align to TRBD1. The J segment lost 3 bases and the V segment lost 9 bases, leaving 6 bases of the junction unmatched. Germline V gene lookup returns CDR1 SGHRS and CDR2 YFSETQ. This CDR3 has 14 amino acids. CDR3 coding DNA: TGCGCCACTGCCCGGGACAGGGGGACAGATACGCAGTATTTT. Protein product: CATARDRGTDTQYF.

The chain links TRBV5-4 to TRBJ2-7; 7 positions match TRBD2. The CDR3 extends over 17 amino acids. Germline V gene sequence: CDR1 SGHNT, CDR2 YYREEE (reference sequence). After removal of 0 bases from V and 2 bases from J, the junction contained 11 bases not matched to a gene. The CDR3 spells CASSLVGGLAEPYEQYF. CDR3 nucleotides: TGTGCCAGCAGCTTGGTTGGCGGGCTAGCGGAGCCCTACGAGCAGTACTTC.

The chain recombines TRBV4-1 with TRBJ2-5, with D perhaps TRBD2 (5 bases). Trimming stripped 3 bases from V and 4 bases from J, with 9 bases between. CDR1 and CDR2 from the germline V gene are MGHRA and YSYEKL. The CDR3 is 13 residues long. CDR3 amino acids: CASSQGVPETQYF. In DNA form, the CDR3 reads TGCGCCAGCAGCCAGGGAGTCCCAGAGACCCAGTACTTC.

This chain joins TRBV19 and TRBJ1-2; D may be TRBD1 (5 bases). CDR1 LNHDA and CDR2 SQIVND come from the germline V gene (reference sequence). V lost 7 bases and J lost 5, with 14 bases in between. The CDR3 spans 13 residues. Here the CDR3 reads CASTVRAGYGYTF. The CDR3, as DNA: TGTGCCAGTACTGTCAGGGCAGGATATGGCTACACCTTC. Full variable domain (rest looked up from reference TRBV19 and TRBJ1-2): DGGITQSPKYLFRKEGQNVTLSCEQNLNHDAMYWYRQDPGQGLRLIYYSQIVNDFQKGDIAEGYSVSREKKESFPLTVTSAQKNPTAFYLCASTVRAGYGYTFGSGTRLTVV.

The rearrangement joins TRBV9 to TRBJ2-2; 8 nucleotides align to TRBD1. The V segment lost 0 bases and the J segment 4 bases; nucleotides outside the gene matches: 5. CDR1 SGDLS and CDR2 YYNGEE come from the germline V gene. This CDR3 has 16 amino acids. The CDR3 coding sequence is TGTGCCAGCAGCGTAGTCACAGGGGGGATCACCGGGGAGCTGTTTTTT. It encodes CASSVVTGGITGELFF.

The V call is TRBV5-5, the J call TRBJ2-4; 7 bases agree with TRBD2. V lost 0 bases and J lost 0; bases outside the gene matches: 9. Germline assignment: CDR1 SGHKS and CDR2 YYEKEE (reference sequence). The CDR3 covers 18 residues. DNA for the CDR3: TGTGCCAGCAGCTTGGGGCCCGAGCGGGGAATAGCCAAAAACATTCAGTACTTC. Amino acid sequence: CASSLGPERGIAKNIQYF.

The genes are TRBV7-8 and TRBJ2-7; 9 bases align to TRBD1. Germline loops: CDR1 SGHVS, CDR2 FQNEAQ. This CDR3 has 14 residues. V dropped 8 bases and J dropped 3; count of bases not matched to a gene: 8. The chain's CDR3 is CASQIGTGYYEQYF. In nucleotides, the CDR3 is TGTGCCAGCCAAATCGGGACAGGGTACTACGAGCAGTACTTC.

The chain links TRBV7-2 to TRBJ2-1, with D uncertain. Deletions cut 6 bases from V and 5 bases from J, with 11 bases between. From germline, CDR1 is SGHTA and CDR2 FQGNSA. The CDR3 is 13 amino acids. The CDR3 sequence is CASSSRVNNEQFF. In DNA, the CDR3 is TGTGCCAGCAGTTCTAGAGTAAACAATGAGCAGTTCTTC.

This chain uses TRBV20-1 with TRBJ2-7, with 7 bases lining up with TRBD2. Germline loops: CDR1 DFQATT, CDR2 SNEGSKA (reference sequence). The CDR3 contains 11 residues. The junction had 3 bases not matched to a gene; V was cut back by 5 bases and J by 5 bases. CDR3 nucleotides: TGCAGTGCTCCGACTAGCAACGAGCAGTACTTC. Protein product: CSAPTSNEQYF.

This rearrangement joins TRBV28 to TRBJ2-1; 11 nucleotides match TRBD1. Germline V gene lookup returns CDR1 MDHEN and CDR2 SYDVKM. J gave up 5 bases and V 4 bases, and 7 bases lay outside the gene matches. The CDR3 is made up of 16 amino acids. CDR3 in amino acids: CASSSPGQGVDNEQFF. In DNA form, the CDR3 reads TGTGCCAGCAGTTCCCCGGGACAGGGGGTCGACAATGAGCAGTTCTTC. The whole variable domain, remainder taken from reference TRBV28 and TRBJ2-1, is DVKVTQSSRYLVKRTGEKVFLECVQDMDHENMFWYRQDPGLGLRLIYFSYDVKMKEKGDIPEGYSVSREKKERFSLILESASTNQTSMYLCASSSPGQGVDNEQFFGPGTRLTVL.

On this clone: In the same sample, other DNA sequences code for this CDR3. The chain joins TRBV11-3 to TRBJ2-3, with D unresolved. The V gene lost 3 bases and the J gene lost 2 bases, with 9 bases spanning the gap. This CDR3 spans 14 amino acids. The germline CDR1 and CDR2 sequences are SGHNT and YENEEA. Written as DNA, the CDR3 is TGTGCCAGCAGCTTGGCGCCGTCCACAGATACGCAGTATTTT. This translates into CASSLAPSTDTQYF.

Points on this clone: This sample also contains other DNA sequences that code for the same CDR3. This chain links TRBV5-1 with TRBJ2-7; D remains unclear. CDR1 SGHRS and CDR2 YFSETQ come from the germline V gene. The CDR3 spans 14 residues. Trimming stripped 0 bases from V and 3 bases from J, with 10 bases between. The CDR3 nucleotides read TGCGCCAGCAGCTTGGTTCGAGTGGACTACGAGCAGTACTTC. As protein: CASSLVRVDYEQYF.

The chain combines TRBV11-2 with TRBJ1-1; the D gene is possibly TRBD1 (5 bases). CDR1 is SGHAT, CDR2 FQNNGV, per germline. This CDR3 is built from 13 residues. Trimming shortened V by 6 bases and J by 3 bases, and 11 bases separated the two germline ends. This CDR3 is CASRKTDDTEAFF. The CDR3 nucleotides read TGTGCCAGCAGGAAGACAGATGACACTGAAGCTTTCTTT. Filled out from reference TRBV11-2 and TRBJ1-1, the complete variable domain reads EAGVAQSPRYKIIEKRQSVAFWCNPISGHATLYWYQQILGQGPKLLIQFQNNGVVDDSQLPKDRFSAERLKGVDSTLKIQPAKLEDSAVYLCASRKTDDTEAFFGQGTRLTVV.

The gene calls are TRBV5-8 and TRBJ2-1, with 10 bases that match TRBD2. Trimming cost V 1 base and J 4 bases; bases outside gene matches: 2. The germline V gene encodes CDR1 SGHTS and CDR2 YDEGEE. The CDR3 length is 15 residues. The DNA for the CDR3 is TGTGCCAGCAGCTTGTGGACTAGCGGTTACAATGAGCAGTTCTTC. Its protein is CASSLWTSGYNEQFF. Based on the CDR3 plus reference TRBV5-8 and TRBJ2-1, the full variable domain is EAGVTQSPTHLIKTRGQQATLRCSPISGHTSVYWYQQALGLGLQFLLWYDEGEERNRGNFPPRFSGRQFPNYSSELNVNALELEDSALYLCASSLWTSGYNEQFFGPGTRLTVL.

This chain links TRBV11-3 with TRBJ2-7; 9 nucleotides agree with TRBD2. With 4 bases clipped from V and 7 bases from J, the junction kept 5 bases outside the gene matches. This CDR3 comprises 13 residues. The germline gives CDR1 SGHNT, CDR2 YENEEA. CDR3 bases: TGTGCCAGCAGCTCTGGACTAGCGAGGGAGCAGTACTTC. Amino acids: CASSSGLAREQYF. The full variable domain, completed using reference TRBV11-3 and TRBJ2-7, is EAGVVQSPRYKIIEKKQPVAFWCNPISGHNTLYWYLQNLGQGPELLIRYENEEAVDDSQLPKDRFSAERLKGVDSTLKIQPAELGDSAVYLCASSSGLAREQYFGPGTRLTVT.

The chain has TRBV2 and TRBJ1-1; 10 bases are a match to TRBD1. The CDR3 loop spans 15 amino acids. V shed 4 bases and J 4 bases; nucleotides not matched to a gene: 6. Germline V gene lookup returns CDR1 SNHLY and CDR2 FYNNEI. CDR3 DNA: TGTGCCAGCAGTGCCCCGACAGGGGGCATCACTGAAGCTTTCTTT. Protein sequence: CASSAPTGGITEAFF.

This chain connects TRBV5-5 to TRBJ2-5; 7 bases agree with TRBD2. The CDR3 covers 12 residues. Germline CDR1 SGHKS, CDR2 YYEKEE (reference sequence). V shed 2 bases, J shed 11 bases, and the junction held 6 bases outside the gene matches. The CDR3, as DNA: TGTGCCAGCAGCTTCGTTTTGGGAGGGCAGTACTTC. Protein sequence: CASSFVLGGQYF.